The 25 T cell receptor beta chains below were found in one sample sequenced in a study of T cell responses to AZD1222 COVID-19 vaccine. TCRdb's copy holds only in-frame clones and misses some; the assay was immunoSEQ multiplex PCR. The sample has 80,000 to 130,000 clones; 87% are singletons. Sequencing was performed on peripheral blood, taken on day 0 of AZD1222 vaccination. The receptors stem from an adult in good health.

The CDR3 loop is CASSEGSYNEQFF. CDR3 in DNA: TGTGCCAGCAGTGAAGGTAGCTACAATGAGCAGTTCTTC. The chain is built from TRBV28 and TRBJ2-1; D call uncertain. The CDR3 is 13 residues long. Trimming stripped 5 bases from V and 3 bases from J, with 8 bases between. Germline V CDR1 and CDR2: MDHEN, SYDVKM.

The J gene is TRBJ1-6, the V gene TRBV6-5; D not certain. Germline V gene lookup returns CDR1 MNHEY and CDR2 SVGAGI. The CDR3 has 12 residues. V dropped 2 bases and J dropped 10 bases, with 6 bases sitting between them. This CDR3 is CASSYGRSPLHF. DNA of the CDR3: TGTGCCAGCAGTTACGGCCGGTCACCCCTCCACTTT.

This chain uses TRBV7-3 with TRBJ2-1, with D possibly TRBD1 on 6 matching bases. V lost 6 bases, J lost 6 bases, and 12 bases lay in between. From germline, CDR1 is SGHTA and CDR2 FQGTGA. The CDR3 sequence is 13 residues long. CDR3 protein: CASRWDNFNEQFF. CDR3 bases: TGTGCCAGCAGGTGGGACAACTTCAATGAGCAGTTCTTC.

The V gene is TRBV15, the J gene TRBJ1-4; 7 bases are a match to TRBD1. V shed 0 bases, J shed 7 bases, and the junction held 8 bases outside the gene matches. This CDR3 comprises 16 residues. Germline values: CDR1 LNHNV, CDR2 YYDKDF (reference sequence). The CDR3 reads CATSRDFTRGREKLFF. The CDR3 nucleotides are TGTGCCACCAGCAGAGATTTTACGAGGGGGCGTGAAAAACTGTTTTTT.

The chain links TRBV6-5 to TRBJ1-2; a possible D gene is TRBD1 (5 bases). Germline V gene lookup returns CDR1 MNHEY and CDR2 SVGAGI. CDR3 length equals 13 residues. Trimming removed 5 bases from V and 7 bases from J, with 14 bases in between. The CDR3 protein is CASSQNQGGGYTF. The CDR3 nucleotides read TGTGCCAGCAGTCAGAACCAGGGAGGTGGCTACACCTTC.

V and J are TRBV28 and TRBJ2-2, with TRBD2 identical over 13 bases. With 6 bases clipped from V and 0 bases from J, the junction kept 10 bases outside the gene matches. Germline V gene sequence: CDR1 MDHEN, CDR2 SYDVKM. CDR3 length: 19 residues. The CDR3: CASRPIMGLAGTNTGELFF. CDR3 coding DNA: TGTGCCAGCAGACCTATTATGGGACTAGCGGGGACGAACACCGGGGAGCTGTTTTTT.

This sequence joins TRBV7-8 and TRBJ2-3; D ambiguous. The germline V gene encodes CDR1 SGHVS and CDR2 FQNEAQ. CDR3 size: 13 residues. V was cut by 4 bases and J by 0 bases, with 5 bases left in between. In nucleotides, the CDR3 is TGTGCCAGCAGCTCTTGGAGCACAGATACGCAGTATTTT. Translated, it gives CASSSWSTDTQYF.

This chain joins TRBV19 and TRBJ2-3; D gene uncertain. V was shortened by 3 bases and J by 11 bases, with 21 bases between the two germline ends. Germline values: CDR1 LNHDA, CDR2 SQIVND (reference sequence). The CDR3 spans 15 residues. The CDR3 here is CASSMGTEFQLWQYF. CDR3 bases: TGTGCCAGTAGTATGGGCACGGAGTTCCAGTTATGGCAGTATTTT.

This chain's CDR3 is CASSPREGDEKLFF. DNA of the CDR3: TGTGCCAGCTCACCCAGAGAGGGGGATGAAAAACTGTTTTTT. J is TRBJ1-4 and V is TRBV18; tentatively, D is TRBD1 (6 bases). The CDR3 extends over 14 amino acids. V lost 3 bases and J lost 6, with 11 bases in between. Germline lookup yields CDR1 KGHSH and CDR2 LQKENI.

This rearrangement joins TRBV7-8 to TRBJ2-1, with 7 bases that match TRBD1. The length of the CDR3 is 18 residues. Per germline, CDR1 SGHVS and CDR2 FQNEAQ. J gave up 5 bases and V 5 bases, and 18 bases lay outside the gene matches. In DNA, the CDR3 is TGTGCCAGCAGCCTTACAGGGGTCTCAAATTCTTGGGACAATGAGCAGTTCTTC. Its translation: CASSLTGVSNSWDNEQFF.

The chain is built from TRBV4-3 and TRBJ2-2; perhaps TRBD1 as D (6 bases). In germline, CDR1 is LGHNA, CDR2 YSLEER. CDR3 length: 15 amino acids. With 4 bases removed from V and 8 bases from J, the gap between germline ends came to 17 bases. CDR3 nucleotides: TGCGCCAGCAGCCCCCAGGCAGGGGTTGGGGGGGAGCTGTTTTTT. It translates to CASSPQAGVGGELFF.

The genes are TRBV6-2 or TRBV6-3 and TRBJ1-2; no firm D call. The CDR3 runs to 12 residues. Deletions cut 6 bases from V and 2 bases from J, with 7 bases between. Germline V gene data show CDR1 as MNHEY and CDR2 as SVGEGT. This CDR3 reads CASSPQNYGYTF. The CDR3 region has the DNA TGTGCCAGCAGCCCCCAGAACTATGGCTACACCTTC.

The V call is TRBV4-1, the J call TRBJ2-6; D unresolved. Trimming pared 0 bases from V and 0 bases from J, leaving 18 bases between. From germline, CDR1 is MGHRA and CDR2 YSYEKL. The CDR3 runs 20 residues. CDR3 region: CASSQDLGVGMSSGANVLTF. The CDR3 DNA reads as TGCGCCAGCAGCCAAGATCTTGGCGTGGGGATGAGCTCTGGGGCCAACGTCCTGACTTTC.

The CDR3 loop is CASRMGQGREKLFF. Written as DNA, the CDR3 is TGTGCCAGCAGAATGGGACAGGGGAGGGAAAAACTGTTTTTT. V gene TRBV27 combines with J gene TRBJ1-4; 10 bases map to TRBD1. Germline CDR1 MNHEY, CDR2 SMNVEV (reference sequence). This CDR3 has 14 amino acids. The V and J ends lost 6 bases and 8 bases, in that order; junction bases with no gene match: 6.

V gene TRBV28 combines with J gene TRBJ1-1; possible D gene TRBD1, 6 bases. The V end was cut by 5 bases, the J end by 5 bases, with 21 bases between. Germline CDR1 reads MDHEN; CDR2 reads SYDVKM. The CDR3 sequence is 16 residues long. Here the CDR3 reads CASSPRVGRGGTEAFF. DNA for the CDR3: TGTGCCAGCAGTCCCCGGGTGGGGCGAGGGGGGACTGAAGCTTTCTTT.

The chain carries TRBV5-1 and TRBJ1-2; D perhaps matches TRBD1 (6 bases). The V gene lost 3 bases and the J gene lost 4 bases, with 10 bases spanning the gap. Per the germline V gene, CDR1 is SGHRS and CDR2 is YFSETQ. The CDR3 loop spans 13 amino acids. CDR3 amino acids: CASSSRQAYGYTF. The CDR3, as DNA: TGCGCCAGCAGCTCCAGACAGGCCTATGGCTACACCTTC.

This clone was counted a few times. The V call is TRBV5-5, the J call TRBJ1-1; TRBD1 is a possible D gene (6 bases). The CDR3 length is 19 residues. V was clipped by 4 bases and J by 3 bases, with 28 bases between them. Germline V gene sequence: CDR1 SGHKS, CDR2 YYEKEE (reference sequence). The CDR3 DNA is TGTGCCAGCAGCAACCCTAGGTGGGGGGCGCAGGTGGCTTACACTGAAGCTTTCTTT. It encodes CASSNPRWGAQVAYTEAFF.

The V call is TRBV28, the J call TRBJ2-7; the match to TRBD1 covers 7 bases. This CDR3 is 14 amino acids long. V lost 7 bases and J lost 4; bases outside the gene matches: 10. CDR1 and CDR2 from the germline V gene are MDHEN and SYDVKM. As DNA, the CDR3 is TGTGCCAGCACCACAGGACAGGCCCTTTACGAGCAGTACTTC. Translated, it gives CASTTGQALYEQYF.

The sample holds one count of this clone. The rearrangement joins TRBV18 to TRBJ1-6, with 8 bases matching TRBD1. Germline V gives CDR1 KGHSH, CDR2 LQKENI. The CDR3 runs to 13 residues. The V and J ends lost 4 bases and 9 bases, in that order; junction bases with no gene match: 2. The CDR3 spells CASSLDRVSPLHF. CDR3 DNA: TGTGCCAGCTCACTGGACAGGGTTTCACCCCTCCACTTT.

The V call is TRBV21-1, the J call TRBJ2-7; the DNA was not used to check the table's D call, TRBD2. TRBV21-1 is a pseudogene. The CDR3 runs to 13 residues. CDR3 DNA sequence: TGTGCCAGCAGCCAGGCGGGGGAGGGCGAGCAGTACTTC. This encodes CASSQAGEGEQYF.

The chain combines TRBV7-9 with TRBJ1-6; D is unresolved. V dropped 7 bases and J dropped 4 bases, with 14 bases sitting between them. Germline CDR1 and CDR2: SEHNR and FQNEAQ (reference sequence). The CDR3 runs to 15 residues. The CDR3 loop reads CASKRGSLYNSPLHF. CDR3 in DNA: TGTGCCAGCAAGAGAGGGTCCTTATATAATTCACCCCTCCACTTT.

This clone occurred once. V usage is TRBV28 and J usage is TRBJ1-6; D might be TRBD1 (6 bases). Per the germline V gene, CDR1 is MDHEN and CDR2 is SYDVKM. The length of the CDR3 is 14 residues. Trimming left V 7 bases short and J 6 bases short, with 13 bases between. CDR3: CASKGGVVNSPLHF. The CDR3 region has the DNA TGTGCCAGCAAAGGGGGGGTCGTTAATTCACCCCTCCACTTT. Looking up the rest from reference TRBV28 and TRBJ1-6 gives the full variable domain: DVKVTQSSRYLVKRTGEKVFLECVQDMDHENMFWYRQDPGLGLRLIYFSYDVKMKEKGDIPEGYSVSREKKERFSLILESASTNQTSMYLCASKGGVVNSPLHFGNGTRLTVT.

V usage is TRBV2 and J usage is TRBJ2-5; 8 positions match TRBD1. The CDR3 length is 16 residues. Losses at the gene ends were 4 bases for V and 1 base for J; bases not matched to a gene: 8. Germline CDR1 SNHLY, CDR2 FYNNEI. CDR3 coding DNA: TGTGCCAGCAGTGCGACGACAGGGGTGGGCCAAGAGACCCAGTACTTC. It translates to CASSATTGVGQETQYF.

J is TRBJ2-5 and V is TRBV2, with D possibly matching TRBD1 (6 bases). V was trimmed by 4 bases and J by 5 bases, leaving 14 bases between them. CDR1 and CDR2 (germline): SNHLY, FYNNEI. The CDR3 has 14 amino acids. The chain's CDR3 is CASSVRQVRETQYF. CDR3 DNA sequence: TGTGCCAGCAGTGTGAGACAGGTCCGGGAGACCCAGTACTTC.

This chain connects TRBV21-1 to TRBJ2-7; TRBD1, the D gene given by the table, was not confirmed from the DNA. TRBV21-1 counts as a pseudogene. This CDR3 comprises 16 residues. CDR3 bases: TGTGCCAGCAGACCACCCCCCGGGACAGGGACCTACGAGCAGTACTTC. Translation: CASRPPPGTGTYEQYF.